This T cell receptor (beta chain) was sequenced during a study of beta chain features in type 1 diabetes. The study reverse transcribed the entire isolated RNA, so it sequenced expressed TCRB transcripts. The protocol was immunoSEQ multiplex PCR, while the TCRdb copy is restricted to in-frame clones and leaves out a portion. This sample carries around 430,000 clones, approximately 30% of them seen once, and the ten largest clones take almost 0.065%. General study findings and limits: Shortening that was moderate but significant affected the TCRB CDR3s of Type 1 diabetes patients in all four CD4+ subsets. Insertions at VDJ junctions were less frequent in type 1 diabetes patients. These patients also deleted more nucleotides at the same junctions.

Looked up from germline, CDR1 is SGHTA and CDR2 is FQGNSA. V shed 1 base and J shed 3 bases, with 9 bases lying between them. There are 14 residues in the CDR3. Remarks on this clone: Its antigen is unknown.

Sequenced input: naive CD4+ T cells from blood. This TCR was recovered from a man younger than 30 in good health. The rearrangement links TRBV7-2 to TRBJ2-5; the D is unclear. The CDR3 protein is CASSLGGNKETQYF. CDR3 in DNA: TGTGCCAGCAGCTTAGGCGGAAATAAAGAGACCCAGTACTTC.